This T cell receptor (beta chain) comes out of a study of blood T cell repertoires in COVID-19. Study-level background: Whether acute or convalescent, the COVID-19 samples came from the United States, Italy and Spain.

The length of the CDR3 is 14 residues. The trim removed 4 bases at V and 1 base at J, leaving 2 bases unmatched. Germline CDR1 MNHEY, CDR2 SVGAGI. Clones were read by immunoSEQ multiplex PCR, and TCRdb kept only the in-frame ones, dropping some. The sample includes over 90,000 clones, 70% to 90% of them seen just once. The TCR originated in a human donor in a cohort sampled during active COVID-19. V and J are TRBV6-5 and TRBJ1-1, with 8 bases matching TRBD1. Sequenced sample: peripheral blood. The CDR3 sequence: CASSSQGANTEAFF. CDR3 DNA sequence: TGTGCCAGCAGTTCCCAGGGGGCGAACACTGAAGCTTTCTTT.